This is a list of T cell receptor beta chains from one sample in a study of cytomegalovirus exposure and HLA in healthy donors. The method was immunoSEQ multiplex PCR; TCRdb's version includes in-frame clones alone and lacks a portion of them. Of about 82,000 clones in the sample, 60% to 80% were seen once. The sequenced sample consisted of PBMCs. These receptors were obtained from a man in his fifties or sixties in good health and CMV-seronegative. Each CDR3 is given with its conserved first and last residue. The D gene is left open where the match is weak. Clone size is given for some rows only: seen once, a few or many times, or a class if the clone is expanded.

d_call: NA; j_call: TRBJ1-1; clone_size: NA; v_call: TRBV21-1; cdr3_aa: CASRKQTSQGKGVVTEAFF; cdr3_nt: TGTGCCAGCAGGAAACAAACCTCGCAAGGTAAGGGGGTGGTCACTGAAGCTTTCTTT
d_call: TRBD1; j_call: TRBJ1-2; clone_size: NA; v_call: TRBV29-1; cdr3_aa: CSVEYSGQGAYGYTF; cdr3_nt: TGCAGCGTTGAATATTCAGGACAGGGGGCGTATGGCTACACCTTC
d_call: TRBD1; j_call: TRBJ2-1; clone_size: NA; v_call: TRBV13; cdr3_aa: CASSVNRGTYNEQFF; cdr3_nt: TGTGCCAGCAGCGTAAACAGGGGCACCTACAATGAGCAGTTCTTC
d_call: NA; j_call: TRBJ2-5; clone_size: NA; v_call: TRBV7-2; cdr3_aa: CASSLSFQGSQETQYF; cdr3_nt: TGTGCCAGCAGCTTAAGTTTTCAGGGATCCCAAGAGACCCAGTACTTC
d_call: NA; j_call: TRBJ1-5; clone_size: medium-sized; v_call: TRBV10-3; cdr3_aa: CAIGEGRNSNQPQHF; cdr3_nt: TGTGCCATCGGGGAAGGGAGAAATAGCAATCAGCCCCAGCATTTT
d_call: NA; j_call: TRBJ1-5; clone_size: few; v_call: TRBV4-3; cdr3_aa: CASSQGTFNQPQHF; cdr3_nt: TGCGCCAGCAGCCAAGGGACTTTCAATCAGCCCCAGCATTTT
d_call: TRBD1; j_call: TRBJ1-5; clone_size: NA; v_call: TRBV29-1; cdr3_aa: CSVAGQGALGWHQPQHF; cdr3_nt: TGCAGCGTCGCCGGACAGGGGGCGCTTGGCTGGCATCAGCCCCAGCATTTT
d_call: TRBD1; j_call: TRBJ1-1; clone_size: NA; v_call: TRBV29-1; cdr3_aa: CSVLQGATITEAFF; cdr3_nt: TGCAGCGTGTTACAGGGGGCTACGATTACTGAAGCTTTCTTT
d_call: NA; j_call: TRBJ1-2; clone_size: NA; v_call: TRBV7-9; cdr3_aa: CASSRDRNYGYTF; cdr3_nt: TGTGCCAGCAGCCGCGACAGGAACTATGGCTACACCTTC
d_call: TRBD2; j_call: TRBJ2-1; clone_size: NA; v_call: TRBV7-3; cdr3_aa: CASSLLAGALNEQFF; cdr3_nt: TGTGCCAGCAGCCTACTAGCGGGGGCCCTCAATGAGCAGTTCTTC
d_call: NA; j_call: TRBJ2-6; clone_size: NA; v_call: TRBV19; cdr3_aa: CASSIRISGEAGANVLTF; cdr3_nt: TGTGCCAGTAGTATCCGGATAAGTGGCGAGGCGGGGGCCAACGTCCTGACTTTC
d_call: NA; j_call: TRBJ1-2; clone_size: NA; v_call: TRBV19; cdr3_aa: CASSNTGKYGYTF; cdr3_nt: TGTGCCAGTAGTAACACAGGGAAATATGGCTACACCTTC
d_call: NA; j_call: TRBJ2-3; clone_size: few; v_call: TRBV10-3; cdr3_aa: CAIMNAIPTDTQYF; cdr3_nt: TGTGCCATCATGAATGCGATCCCGACAGATACGCAGTATTTT
d_call: NA; j_call: TRBJ1-4; clone_size: NA; v_call: TRBV11-3; cdr3_aa: CASSLIVGGDEKLFF; cdr3_nt: TGTGCCAGCAGCTTAATCGTCGGCGGAGACGAAAAACTGTTTTTT
d_call: TRBD2; j_call: TRBJ2-7; clone_size: NA; v_call: TRBV5-4; cdr3_aa: CASTIGGGGAAYEQYF; cdr3_nt: TGTGCCAGCACCATTGGGGGCGGGGGGGCTGCCTACGAGCAGTACTTC
d_call: TRBD1; j_call: TRBJ1-5; clone_size: NA; v_call: TRBV11-2; cdr3_aa: CASSLNPGQGNQPQHF; cdr3_nt: TGTGCCAGCAGCCTAAACCCGGGACAGGGCAATCAGCCCCAGCATTTT
d_call: TRBD2; j_call: TRBJ2-1; clone_size: NA; v_call: TRBV2; cdr3_aa: CASSEAGGANNEQFF; cdr3_nt: TGTGCCAGCAGTGAAGCCGGGGGGGCCAACAATGAGCAGTTCTTC
d_call: TRBD1; j_call: TRBJ1-4; clone_size: NA; v_call: TRBV2; cdr3_aa: CASSQTGGSRKLFF; cdr3_nt: TGTGCCAGCAGTCAGACAGGGGGCTCGAGAAAACTGTTTTTT
d_call: TRBD2; j_call: TRBJ2-6; clone_size: once; v_call: TRBV5-1; cdr3_aa: CASSLVGSGGVSGANVLTF; cdr3_nt: TGCGCCAGCAGCTTGGTGGGTAGCGGGGGGGTCTCTGGGGCCAACGTCCTGACTTTC
d_call: TRBD2; j_call: TRBJ2-7; clone_size: NA; v_call: TRBV6-5; cdr3_aa: CASSRLAGEGEQYF; cdr3_nt: TGTGCCAGCAGTAGACTAGCGGGGGAGGGCGAGCAGTACTTC
d_call: NA; j_call: TRBJ1-1; clone_size: NA; v_call: TRBV7-2; cdr3_aa: CASRSSREAFF; cdr3_nt: TGTGCCAGCAGGTCTTCGCGGGAAGCTTTCTTT
d_call: TRBD1; j_call: TRBJ2-7; clone_size: NA; v_call: TRBV5-1; cdr3_aa: CASRPTGGREQYF; cdr3_nt: TGCGCCAGCAGGCCTACAGGGGGCAGGGAGCAGTACTTC